This T cell receptor beta chain was captured in a study of CD8 T cells in ankylosing spondylitis. Study-wide results and caveats: Some motif variants had been reported before (in reactive arthritis synovial fluid and blood). There was reportedly significant enrichment of clones that were disease-linked in matched ankylosing spondylitis synovial fluid.

Each TCR beta library was made by quantitative 5'-RACE that incorporated molecular barcodes. TCRdb passed the 5' RACE reads through MiXCR, listing each CDR3 protein once. The table has roughly 30,000 distinct CDR3 sequences, around 5% seen once. V lost 4 bases and J lost 3; bases outside the gene matches: 9. The CDR3 covers 15 residues. In germline, CDR1 is SGDLS, CDR2 YYNGEE. As for this clonotype: What it binds is not known.

Sequencing input: blood, either unsorted or a sorted T cell fraction (not recorded which). The rearrangement uses TRBV9 and TRBJ2-7; 8 nucleotides align to TRBD1. The clonotype comes from a female donor with ankylosing spondylitis or in good health (not recorded which). The CDR3 loop reads CASSPTGTGYYEQYF. In nucleotides, the CDR3 is TGTGCCAGCAGCCCCACTGGGACAGGCTACTACGAGCAGTACTTC.